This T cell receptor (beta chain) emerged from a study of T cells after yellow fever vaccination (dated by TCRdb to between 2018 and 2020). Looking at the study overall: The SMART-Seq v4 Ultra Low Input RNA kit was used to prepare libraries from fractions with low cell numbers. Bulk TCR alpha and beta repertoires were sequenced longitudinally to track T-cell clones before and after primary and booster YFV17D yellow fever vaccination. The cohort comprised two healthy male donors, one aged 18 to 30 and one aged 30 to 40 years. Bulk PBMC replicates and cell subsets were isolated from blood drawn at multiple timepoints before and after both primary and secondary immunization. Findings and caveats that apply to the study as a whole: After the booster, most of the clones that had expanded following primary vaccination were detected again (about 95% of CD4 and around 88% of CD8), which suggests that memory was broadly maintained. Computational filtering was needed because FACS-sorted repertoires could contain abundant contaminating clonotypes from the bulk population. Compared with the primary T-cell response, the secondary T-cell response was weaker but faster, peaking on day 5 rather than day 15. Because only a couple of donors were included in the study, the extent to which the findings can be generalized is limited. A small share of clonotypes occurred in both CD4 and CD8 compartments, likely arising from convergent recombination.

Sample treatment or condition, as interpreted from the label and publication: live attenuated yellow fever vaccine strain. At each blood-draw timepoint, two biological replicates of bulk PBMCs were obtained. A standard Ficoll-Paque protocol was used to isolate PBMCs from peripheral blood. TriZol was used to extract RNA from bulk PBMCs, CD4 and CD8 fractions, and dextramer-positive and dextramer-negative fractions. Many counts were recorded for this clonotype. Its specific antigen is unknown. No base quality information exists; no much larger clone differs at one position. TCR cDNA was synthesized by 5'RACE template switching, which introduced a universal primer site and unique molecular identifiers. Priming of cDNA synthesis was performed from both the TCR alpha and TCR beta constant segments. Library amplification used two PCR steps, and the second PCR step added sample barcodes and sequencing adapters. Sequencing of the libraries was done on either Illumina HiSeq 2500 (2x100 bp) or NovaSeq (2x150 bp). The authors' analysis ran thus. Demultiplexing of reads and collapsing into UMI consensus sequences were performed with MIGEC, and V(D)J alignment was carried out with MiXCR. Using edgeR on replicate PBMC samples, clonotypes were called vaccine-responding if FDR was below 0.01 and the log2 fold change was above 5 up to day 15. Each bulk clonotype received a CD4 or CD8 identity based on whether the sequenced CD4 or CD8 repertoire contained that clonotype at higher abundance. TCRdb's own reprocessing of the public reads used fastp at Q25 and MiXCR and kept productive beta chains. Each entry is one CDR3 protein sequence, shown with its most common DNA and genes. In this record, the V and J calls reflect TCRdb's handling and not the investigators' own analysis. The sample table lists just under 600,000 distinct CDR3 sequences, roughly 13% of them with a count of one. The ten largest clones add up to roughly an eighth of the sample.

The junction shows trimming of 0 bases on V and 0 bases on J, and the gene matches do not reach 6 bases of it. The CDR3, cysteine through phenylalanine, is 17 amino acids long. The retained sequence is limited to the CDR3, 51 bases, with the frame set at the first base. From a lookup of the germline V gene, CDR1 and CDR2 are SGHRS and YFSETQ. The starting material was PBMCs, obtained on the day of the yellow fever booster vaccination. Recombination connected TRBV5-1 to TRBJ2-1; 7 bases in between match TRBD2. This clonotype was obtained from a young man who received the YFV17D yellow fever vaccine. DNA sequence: TGCGCCAGCAGCTTGGGACTAGCAGAAGGCTCCTACAATGAGCAGTTCTTC. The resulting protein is CASSLGLAEGSYNEQFF.